Reported below is one T cell receptor (beta chain). No antigen is known for it. TCRdb re-called the 5' RACE reads with MiXCR, one entry per CDR3 protein. The sample lists some 320,000 distinct CDR3 sequences; approximately 14% were seen once. The data stem from a study of T-cell memory formation after mild COVID-19. Study-wide results and limits: Contracting CD8+ clones were enriched in EMRA, CD4+ mainly in CM and EM.

Material: PBMCs or a T cell subset sorted from them (not recorded which). The TCR sequence derives from a man younger than 30 who had mild COVID-19 (a few samples of this study predate the infection). Cell type and time point are not known.

CDR3 nucleotide sequence: TGCGCCAGCAGTGAGTTACTGGGCTCTGGAAACACCATATATTTT. It is translated as CASSELLGSGNTIYF. The chain combines TRBV5-1 with TRBJ1-3; D ambiguous. The length of the CDR3 is 15 residues. Deletions cut 5 bases from V and 0 bases from J, with 12 bases between. Per germline, CDR1 SGHRS and CDR2 YFSETQ.